This TCR beta chain was recovered during a study of T cell changes during pregnancy in multiple sclerosis. Details on this clone: The germline gene is not matched at one end of the junction; a read error may be the cause.

The CDR3 runs 16 residues. Germline V gene sequence: CDR1 MNHEY, CDR2 SMNVEV (reference sequence). Sequencing used immunoSEQ multiplex PCR; TCRdb keeps in-frame clones, though not all of them. This table holds some 30,000 clones, approximately 86% found once. The sequence was collected from a female donor with multiple sclerosis, enrolled in a pregnancy study. Source: CD8+ T cells from peripheral blood mononuclear cells, taken before pregnancy. The chain has TRBV27 and TRBJ2-1, with D possibly matching TRBD2 (5 bases). Written as DNA, the CDR3 is TGTGCCAGCAGCTTGAGTCTCCTAGCCCTCTACGATGAGCAGTTCTTC. Its translation is CASSLSLLALYDEQFF.